The text below deals with one T cell receptor beta chain. Profiled with immunoSEQ multiplex PCR; TCRdb holds only in-frame clones, not every one. The table shows some 45,000 clones, with about 91% occurring only once. The sample comes from a study of control samples from healthy donors and cancer patients. Sequencing was carried out using PBMCs. The receptor comes from a woman between 40 and 55 years old with head and neck cancer.

CDR3 coding DNA: TGTGCCACCAGCAGAGATGGGGACGGGACAGGGGTTTCCTACGAGCAGTACTTC. Its translation is CATSRDGDGTGVSYEQYF. The chain recombines TRBV15 with TRBJ2-7, with 10 bases aligning to TRBD1. CDR1 and CDR2 from the germline V gene are LNHNV and YYDKDF (reference sequence). Trimming at V came to 0 bases and at J to 1 base, leaving 9 bases not matched to a gene. The CDR3 extends over 18 amino acids.